This TCR beta chain was sequenced in a study of quantifying T cell responses using KT2 cells (dated by TCRdb to about 2017). A note on the overall study: RNA was DNase-treated and reverse transcribed with TCR alpha and beta constant-region primers, mostly using SuperScript III. The efficiency of the T4 ligation step under optimum conditions was estimated to be above 9%. PCR2 was run as a SYBR Green qPCR and stopped at a predetermined fluorescence threshold to avoid over-amplification.

Study-wide findings and limitations: The numbers of KT2 alpha and beta sequences increased linearly with the number of input KT2 cells across several orders of magnitude. KT2 sequences were still detected at the lowest spike-in tested, roughly one KT2 cell per 100,000 PBMC. The study did not include a side-by-side comparison of this pipeline with other TCR sequencing techniques. At very high KT2 spike-in numbers, detection of KT2 sequences reached saturation.

A note on this clonotype: The target of this receptor is not known. Within one base of it there is no much larger clone, and no base qualities were kept.

To test the sensitivity and accuracy of the pipeline, known numbers of KT2, a T cell clone whose TCR had already been sequenced, were spiked into unfractionated PBMC. A range of KT2-to-PBMC ratios was generated by mixing KT2 cells with a fixed number of PBMC. Library method: UMI-ligation and nested PCR. A single-stranded oligonucleotide carrying the Illumina SP2 sequence and a UMI was ligated to the cDNA 3' end using T4 RNA ligase 1. PCR1 was run for approximately 4 cycles (98 degrees C for 15 s, 69 degrees C for 30 s, 72 degrees C for 40 s), and an equimolar mix of RC1.1 and RC1.2, covering TRBC1 and TRBC2, was used as the beta primer. From PCR2 onward, TCR alpha and beta chains were processed separately, with sample indices and Illumina adaptors added. The UMI was composed of 12 random nucleotides, arranged as two hexamers separated by a spacer, and was positioned after an 8-base spacer. Libraries were sequenced on an Illumina MiSeq using v2 2x251 paired-end chemistry, with about 11 samples typically included per run. PhiX DNA at roughly 4.5-7% was added to each sequencing library to increase diversity. The source study handled its data this way. Raw reads were converted to FASTQ with bcl2fastq and demultiplexed by dual indices using Demultiplexor. V and J genes were assigned by Decombinator through tag matching, with a single base-pair mismatch permitted. Using UMIs, Collapsinator corrected both sequencing errors and the frequency errors that come from PCR heterogeneity. CDR3Translator turned Decombinator identifiers into nucleotide sequence, translated that sequence into amino acids, and pulled out the CDR3 based on C- and N-terminal motifs. A cluster of KT2 sequences that shared one unique molecular identifier was counted as a single distinct KT2 TCR. The public reads were reanalyzed by TCRdb: fastp trimming at Q25, MiXCR alignment, in-frame beta chains only. Each CDR3 protein appears once, grouped with its most common genes and DNA. The V and J calls and clone size come from TCRdb's table, not from the authors' own analysis. The sample table lists roughly 51,000 distinct CDR3 sequences, 9% to 15% of them with a count of one. The ten largest account for roughly 10% of the sample.

CDR1 and CDR2, looked up from the germline V gene, are LGHNT and FRNRAP. Compared with germline, V lacks 3 bases and J lacks 0 bases; bases without a gene match: 13. From cysteine to phenylalanine, the CDR3 is 18 amino acids long. Of the read, only the CDR3 DNA is kept; its 54 bases are in frame from base 1. The chain was built from TRBV12-5 and TRBJ2-7; 8 nucleotides in the junction match TRBD2. The sample comprised PBMCs spiked with cells of the T cell clone KT2. The TCR comes from a human donor. DNA sequence: TGTGCTAGTGGTTTAAGGCTAGCGGGTAAAAGAAGCTCCTACGAGCAGTACTTC. Its protein product is CASGLRLAGKRSSYEQYF.